The clone carrying this T cell receptor (beta chain) was detected once. This specimen belongs to a study of blood T cell repertoires in COVID-19. Study background: The origin of the acute and convalescent COVID-19 samples was the United States, Italy and Spain. Nucleic acid was either cDNA or gDNA, and it came from T cells, B-cell-depleted T cells, or PBMCs.

V gave up 7 bases and J gave up 7 bases; unmatched junction bases: 12. From germline, CDR1 is LNHDA and CDR2 SQIVND (reference sequence). The CDR3 runs to 15 residues. Original processing notes: Counts of nucleated cells, estimated from reference gene primer amplification, were obtained. Produced via immunoSEQ multiplex PCR; TCRdb's table is partial and in-frame only. That table supplies the V and J calls and clone size; D and trimming were determined from the DNA. Of 90,000 to 120,000 clones in the sample, 90% to 95% were seen once. The chain recombines TRBV19 with TRBJ1-5; the match to TRBD1 covers 8 bases. Specimen: peripheral blood. The sequence was obtained from a woman in her twenties or thirties with acute or convalescent COVID-19. The CDR3 DNA follows: TGTGCCAGTACCCCTCAGGACAGGGCGCTCCAGCCCCAGCATTTT. Its translation is CASTPQDRALQPQHF.